Detailed here is one T cell receptor (beta chain). The clone's antigen remains unknown. The junction departs from germline at one end; a sequencing error may be responsible. Total RNA and DNA were co-extracted from around 20-30 mg of bulk tissue with the AllPrep DNA/RNA mini kit, without cell sorting. Roughly five patients with histopathologically diagnosed primary liver carcinoma underwent surgical resection in China between late 2015 and March 2016. At the time of sampling, the patients had chronic HBV infection and had not received any treatment. Five spatially separated regions were sampled from each tumor: the superior, inferior, left-lateral and right-lateral poles, plus the tumor centre. According to histology, viable tumor cells made up more than 80% of every tumor sample. Fresh tumor and adjacent tissue pieces were bisected; one half was stored in RNAlater at -80°C, the other sent for histology.

The CDR3 sequence holds 13 residues, the cysteine and phenylalanine included. The read is trimmed to its CDR3 DNA, 39 bases read in frame from base 1. From the germline V gene, CDR1 is SQVTM and CDR2 is ANQGSEA. The data belong to a study of tumor-infiltrating lymphocytes in primary liver carcinoma (dated by TCRdb to about 2017). Broadly, across the study: Hepatocellular carcinoma (four) or combined HCC and intrahepatic cholangiocarcinoma (one) was present in the five patients, who were three men and two women aged 30 to 69 years. Tumors of the five patients were stage T1-T3 N0M0 with maximum diameters of 4.2 to 10 cm. For each liver tumor, the study sampled five regions along with adjacent normal tissue and blood, and applied TCRbeta repertoire sequencing, expression microarrays and whole-exome sequencing. To link TCRbeta repertoire diversity to the local molecular phenotype, the approximately 23 tumor region samples were profiled with Agilent mRNA microarrays. A total of roughly 35 specimens from 5 patients went through TCRbeta repertoire sequencing, namely 25 tumor regions, 5 adjacent noncancerous liver tissues and 5 peripheral blood samples. Samples yielded roughly 3.65 to 7.13 million productive TCRbeta reads; read depth did not differ significantly between tissue types. High reproducibility was observed for the technical replicate repertoires, with mean shared-clone rates approximately 0.9 and correlation coefficients above 0.95. The paper's findings and limits, for the study overall: The top 250 clones accounted for a significantly greater share of the repertoire in tumors than in blood (p = 0.039). Repertoire overlap was found to be higher between tumor regions (mean approximately 35%) than between tumor-adjacent (approximately 17%) or tumor-blood (14%) pairs, consistent with antigen-driven expansion. Only the TCR beta chain was sequenced, so true repertoire diversity is likely underestimated because unpaired alpha chains were not captured. Just about 7.5-25% of top clones turned up in all five regions of a tumor, which suggests spatial heterogeneity among tumor-infiltrating T cells. Bulk unsorted samples precluded comparing CD4+ and CD8+ T cell repertoires. With just four or five patients in the study, the authors point out that the findings should be validated in a larger study.

Using a constant-region primer and ProtoScript II reverse transcriptase, TCRbeta-specific cDNA was reverse-transcribed from 500 ng total RNA. Three nested multiplex PCR rounds, following a slightly modified ARM-PCR procedure, were used to build the TCRbeta libraries. Each of the first two PCR rounds ran for around 11 cycles and used multiplex TRBV1-TRBV30 forward primers together with a Cbeta reverse primer. Sample barcodes and Illumina adapters were added in a final 25-cycle PCR using Deep VentR polymerase. Before sequencing, amplicons of 200-500 bp were purified from gel using a QIAquick gel extraction kit. An Illumina HiSeq 2500 was used to sequence the TCRbeta amplicons with 250-bp paired-end reads. The source study handled its data this way. To recover full CDR3 sequences, reads were quality-trimmed using Trimmomatic v0.33 and paired reads were then merged using FLASH v1.2.11. V, D and J germline segments were assigned to the rearranged TCRbeta sequences using MiGEC v1.2.1b. Clonotype statistics and Shannon-Wiener diversity indices were calculated with VDJtools v1.0.0. Except for diversity analysis, only the 250 most abundant clonotypes of each sample were used in subsequent analyses to reduce sampling bias. The public reads were reprocessed in TCRdb via fastp at Q25 and MiXCR, keeping in-frame beta chains. Each record represents a unique CDR3 protein, reported with the most common genes and DNA among its rows. In this record, the V and J calls reflect TCRdb's handling and not the investigators' own analysis. This sample is represented by 60,000 to 90,000 distinct CDR3 sequences; approximately 74% of them were singletons. The ten largest account for 28% of the sample.

The sequencing sample was made of liver tumor tissue from sampling region 4. The sample's cell subset or site label is to be understood as: tumor region T4, right-lateral pole. This clonotype was obtained from a man aged 40-55 years with primary liver carcinoma and hepatitis B virus infection. Here the chain combines TRBV29-1 and TRBJ2-7, with a weak D call of TRBD1 (6 bases match). The CDR3 amino acid sequence is: CSVTQGRGYEQYF. The DNA reads as follows: TGCAGCGTTACCCAAGGCAGGGGCTACGAACAGTACTTC.